The clone carrying this T cell receptor (beta chain) appeared a single time. As yet, its antigen is unknown. The data were obtained in a study of CD8 T cells in ankylosing spondylitis. Study conclusions and caveats: A motif of several highly homologous TCR beta variants was seen as apparently characteristic of ankylosing spondylitis blood. The disease-linked clones had a CD8+ phenotype and low blood frequencies. Matched ankylosing spondylitis synovial fluid reportedly showed significant enrichment of disease-linked clones.

TCRdb fed the 5' RACE reads into MiXCR, producing one record per CDR3 protein. The repertoire holds approximately 300,000 distinct CDR3 sequences, less than 25% seen once, with 3.5% to 4.5% in the top ten. Trimming removed 0 bases from V and 8 bases from J; junction bases left unmatched: 10. Per the germline V gene, CDR1 is SGHRS and CDR2 is YFSETQ. The CDR3 is 16 residues long. This chain links TRBV5-1 with TRBJ2-1, with 8 bases identical to TRBD2. Material for sequencing was blood, either unsorted or a sorted T cell fraction (not recorded which). The TCR comes from a female donor with ankylosing spondylitis or in good health (not recorded which). For the CDR3, the DNA is TGCGCCAGCAGCTTGGTTCCGGGAGGGCTTCTGCATGAGCAGTTCTTC. Translated: CASSLVPGGLLHEQFF.